A selection of T cell receptor beta chains follows, all from one sample in a study of cytomegalovirus exposure and HLA in healthy donors. Sequencing was performed with immunoSEQ multiplex PCR; in TCRdb, only in-frame clones are kept and a portion is missing. The sample holds fewer than 100,000 clones; roughly 73% are singletons and the top ten take over 3%. The source material was PBMCs. These receptors originate from a woman between 40 and 50 years old in good health and CMV-seronegative. Each CDR3 is given with its conserved first and last residue. The D gene is left open where the match is weak. Rows give clone size only sometimes, using once, few, many, or a class for an expanded clone.

clone_size,d_call,j_call,v_call,cdr3_nt,cdr3_aa
-,TRBD1,TRBJ1-2,TRBV5-4,TGTGCCAGCAGTTGGGGGGACAGGGCTGGCTATGGCTACACCTTC,CASSWGDRAGYGYTF
-,TRBD1,TRBJ1-2,TRBV7-9,TGTGCCAGCAGCTTAGCGCTAGGGGGCGCCTATGGCTACACCTTC,CASSLALGGAYGYTF
-,TRBD1,TRBJ2-3,TRBV6-5,TGTGCCAGCAGTTCGACAGGGGCGATAGATACGCAGTATTTT,CASSSTGAIDTQYF
-,-,TRBJ1-3,TRBV30,TGTGCCTGGAGTTTAGGGGTACTCTCTGGAAACACCATATATTTT,CAWSLGVLSGNTIYF
-,-,TRBJ1-6,TRBV19,TGTGCCAGTAGTATGCGGTCGCGTTCACCCCTCCACTTT,CASSMRSRSPLHF
-,TRBD1,TRBJ2-7,TRBV28,TGTGCCAGCCGGGACAGCAGAACCTACGAGCAGTACTTC,CASRDSRTYEQYF
-,TRBD1,TRBJ2-7,TRBV18,TGTGCCAGCTCATGGACAGGGGACGAGCAGTACTTC,CASSWTGDEQYF
-,-,TRBJ1-6,TRBV7-9,TGTGCCAGCAGCTTAGCACAAGCTGGCGCTAGATCCTCACCCCTCCACTTT,CASSLAQAGARSSPLHF
-,TRBD1,TRBJ1-2,TRBV4-3,TGCGCCAGCAGCCAGGGGACAGGGAGCGGCTACACCTTC,CASSQGTGSGYTF
-,-,TRBJ1-2,TRBV5-1,TGCGCCAGCAGCTCCCAGGGGACCTATGGCTACACCTTC,CASSSQGTYGYTF
-,TRBD1,TRBJ2-1,TRBV9,TGTGCCAGCAGTGCCGGGACAGGCATGATCGGTGAGCAGTTCTTC,CASSAGTGMIGEQFF
medium-sized,-,TRBJ1-2,TRBV14,TGTGCCAGCAGCCAAGTGGAGGGTTGGAACTATGGCTACACCTTC,CASSQVEGWNYGYTF
-,TRBD2,TRBJ2-3,TRBV7-3,TGTGCCAGCAGCTCTTTAGCGGGGGAGCGCACAGATACGCAGTATTTT,CASSSLAGERTDTQYF
-,-,TRBJ2-7,TRBV11-2,TGTGCCAGCAGCTTAACGAACAGGGAACGCTACGAGCAGTACTTC,CASSLTNRERYEQYF
-,-,TRBJ1-2,TRBV6-1,TGTGCCAGCAGTGAATTCAGCTATGGCTACACCTTC,CASSEFSYGYTF
once,-,TRBJ2-3,TRBV7-2,TGTGCCAGCAGCTTAGGGTCACGGGAAGCGCAGTATTTT,CASSLGSREAQYF
-,-,TRBJ1-4,TRBV28,TGTGCCAGCAGTCTCCCAATTCAGGGGATTGCAACTAATGAAAAACTGTTTTTT,CASSLPIQGIATNEKLFF
-,TRBD2,TRBJ2-1,TRBV4-3,TGCGCCAGCAGCCAAGATTCTAAAACTAGCGGCAATGAGCAGTTCTTC,CASSQDSKTSGNEQFF
-,TRBD2,TRBJ2-3,TRBV27,TGTGCCAGCAGTTTATTTCGGGGGGGCGGCACAGATACGCAGTATTTT,CASSLFRGGGTDTQYF